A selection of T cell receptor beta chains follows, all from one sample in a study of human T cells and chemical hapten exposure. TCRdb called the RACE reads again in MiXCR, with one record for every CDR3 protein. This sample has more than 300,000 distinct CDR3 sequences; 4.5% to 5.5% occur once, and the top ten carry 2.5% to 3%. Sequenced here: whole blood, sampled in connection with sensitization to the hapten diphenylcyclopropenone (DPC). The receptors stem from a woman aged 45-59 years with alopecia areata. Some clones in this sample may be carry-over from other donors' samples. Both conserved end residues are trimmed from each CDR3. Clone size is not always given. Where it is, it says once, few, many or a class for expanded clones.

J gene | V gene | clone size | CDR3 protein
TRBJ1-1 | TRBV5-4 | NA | ASAWGGAGEAF
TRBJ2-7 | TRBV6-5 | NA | ASSSLAGGPFDEQY
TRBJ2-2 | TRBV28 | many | ASSLLAPNTGELF
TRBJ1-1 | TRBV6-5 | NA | ASSYLGAGTEAF
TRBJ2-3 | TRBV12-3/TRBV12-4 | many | ASSHTFRDSNTDTQY
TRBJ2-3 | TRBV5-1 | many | ASSFTGIAQY
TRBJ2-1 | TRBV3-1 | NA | ASSQDPARDNEQF
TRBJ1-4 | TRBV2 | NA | ASKGTTARGEKLF
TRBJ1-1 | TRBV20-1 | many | SARPMGETEAF
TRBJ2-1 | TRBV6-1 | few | ASSGLPGQVYNEQF
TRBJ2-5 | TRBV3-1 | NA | ASSQDFRGEGETQY
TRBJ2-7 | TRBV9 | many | ASARTASSYEQY
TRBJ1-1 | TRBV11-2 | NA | ASSLLRALEAF
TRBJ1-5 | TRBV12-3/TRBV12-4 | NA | ASSLSGQRSNQPQH
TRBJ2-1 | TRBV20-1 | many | SARTGSGNEQF
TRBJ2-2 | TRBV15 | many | ATSRSSRSVPGELF
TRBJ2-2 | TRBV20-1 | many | SARGPGLGVTGELF
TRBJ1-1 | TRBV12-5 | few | ASARQVNTEAF
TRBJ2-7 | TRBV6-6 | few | ASSYSPGQFREQY
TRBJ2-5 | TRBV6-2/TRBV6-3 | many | ASTPGAKGTQY
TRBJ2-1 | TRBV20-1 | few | SATDTNEQF
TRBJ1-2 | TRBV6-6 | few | ASSYGQGVGGYT
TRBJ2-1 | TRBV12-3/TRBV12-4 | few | ASSSGLAGPTVDEQF
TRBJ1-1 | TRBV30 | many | AWSVRTGNTEAF
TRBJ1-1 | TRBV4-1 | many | ASSLFGRRLGAF
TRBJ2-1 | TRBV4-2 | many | ASSQVRSDPTYNEQF
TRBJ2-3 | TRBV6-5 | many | ASSYLAGDTDTQY
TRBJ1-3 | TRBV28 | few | ASSLIDRGPGNTIY
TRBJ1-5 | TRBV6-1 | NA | ASSEAPRGVNQPQH
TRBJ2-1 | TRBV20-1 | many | SARQRTRRNEQF
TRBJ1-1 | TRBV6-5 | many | ASSLSQRPEAF
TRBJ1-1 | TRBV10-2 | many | ASSPRTNTEAF
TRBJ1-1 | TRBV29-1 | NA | SVGEGFEAF
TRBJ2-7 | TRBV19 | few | ASSMGQAGFSYEQY
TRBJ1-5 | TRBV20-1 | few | SAKGGGFRLTGGGNQPQH
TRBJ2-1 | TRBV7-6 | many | ASSYGLAGDNEQF
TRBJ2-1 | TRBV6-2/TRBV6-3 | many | ASSYIWIGQDEQF